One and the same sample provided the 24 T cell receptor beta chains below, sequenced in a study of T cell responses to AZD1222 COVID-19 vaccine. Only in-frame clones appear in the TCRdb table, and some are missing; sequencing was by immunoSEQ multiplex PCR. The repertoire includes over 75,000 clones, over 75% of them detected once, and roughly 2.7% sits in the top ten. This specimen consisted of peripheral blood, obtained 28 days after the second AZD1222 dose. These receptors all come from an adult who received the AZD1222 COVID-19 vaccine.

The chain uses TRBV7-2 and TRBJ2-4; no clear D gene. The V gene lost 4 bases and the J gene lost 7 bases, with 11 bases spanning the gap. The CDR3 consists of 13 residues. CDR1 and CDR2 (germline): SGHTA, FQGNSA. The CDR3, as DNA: TGTGCCAGCAGCTACAGTGGGATCAACATTCAGTACTTC. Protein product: CASSYSGINIQYF.

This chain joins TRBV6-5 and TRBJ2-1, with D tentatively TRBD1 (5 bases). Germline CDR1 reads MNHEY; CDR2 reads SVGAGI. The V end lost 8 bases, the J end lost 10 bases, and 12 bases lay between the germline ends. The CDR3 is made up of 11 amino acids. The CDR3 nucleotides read TGTGCCAGCGGCAGGGTTGACGAGCAGTTCTTC. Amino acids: CASGRVDEQFF.

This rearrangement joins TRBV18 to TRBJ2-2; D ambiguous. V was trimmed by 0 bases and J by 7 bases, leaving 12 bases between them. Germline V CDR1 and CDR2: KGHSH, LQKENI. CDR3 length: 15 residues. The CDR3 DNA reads TGTGCCAGCTCACCACCGAGTCGGATGGGCGGGGAGCTGTTTTTT. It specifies CASSPPSRMGGELFF. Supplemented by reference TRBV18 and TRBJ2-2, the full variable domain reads NAGVMQNPRHLVRRRGQEARLRCSPMKGHSHVYWYRQLPEEGLKFMVYLQKENIIDESGMPKERFSAEFPKEGPSILRIQQVVRGDSAAYFCASSPPSRMGGELFFGEGSRLTVL.

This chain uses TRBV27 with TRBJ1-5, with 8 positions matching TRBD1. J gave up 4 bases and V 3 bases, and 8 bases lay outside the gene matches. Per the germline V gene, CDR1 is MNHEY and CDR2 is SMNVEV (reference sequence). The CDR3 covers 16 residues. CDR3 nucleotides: TGTGCCAGCAGTTTCCTTACAGGGGGTGTTAATCAGCCCCAGCATTTT. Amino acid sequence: CASSFLTGGVNQPQHF.

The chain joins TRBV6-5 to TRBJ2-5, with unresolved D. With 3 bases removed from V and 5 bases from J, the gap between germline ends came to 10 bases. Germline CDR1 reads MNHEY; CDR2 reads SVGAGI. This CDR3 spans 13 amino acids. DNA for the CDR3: TGTGCCAGCAGTTATCGTTACATGGAGACCCAGTACTTC. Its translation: CASSYRYMETQYF.

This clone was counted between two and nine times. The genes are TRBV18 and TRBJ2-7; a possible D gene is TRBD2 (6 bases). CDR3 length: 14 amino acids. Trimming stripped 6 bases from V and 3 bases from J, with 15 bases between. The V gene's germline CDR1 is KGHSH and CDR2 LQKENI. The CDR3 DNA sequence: TGTGCCAGCTCCCTCGCGGGGACTCTCTACGAGCAGTACTTC. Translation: CASSLAGTLYEQYF. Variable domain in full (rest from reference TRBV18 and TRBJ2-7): NAGVMQNPRHLVRRRGQEARLRCSPMKGHSHVYWYRQLPEEGLKFMVYLQKENIIDESGMPKERFSAEFPKEGPSILRIQQVVRGDSAAYFCASSLAGTLYEQYFGPGTRLTVT.

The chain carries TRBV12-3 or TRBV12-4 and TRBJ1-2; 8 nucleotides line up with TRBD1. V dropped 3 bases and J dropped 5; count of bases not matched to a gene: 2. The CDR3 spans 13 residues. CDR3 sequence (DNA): TGTGCCAGCAGTTTGACAGGGGAATATGGCTACACCTTC. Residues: CASSLTGEYGYTF.

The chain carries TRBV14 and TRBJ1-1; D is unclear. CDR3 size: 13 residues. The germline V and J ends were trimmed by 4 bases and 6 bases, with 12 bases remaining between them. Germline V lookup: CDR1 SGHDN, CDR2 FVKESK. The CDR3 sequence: CASSPLGVAEAFF. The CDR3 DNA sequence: TGTGCCAGCAGCCCCCTCGGGGTAGCTGAAGCTTTCTTT.

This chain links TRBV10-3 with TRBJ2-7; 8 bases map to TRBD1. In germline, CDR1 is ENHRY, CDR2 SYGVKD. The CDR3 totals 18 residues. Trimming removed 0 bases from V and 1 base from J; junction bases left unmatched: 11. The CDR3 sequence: CAISESSRYRGISYEQYF. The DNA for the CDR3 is TGTGCCATCAGTGAGTCGTCAAGGTACAGGGGGATATCCTACGAGCAGTACTTC.

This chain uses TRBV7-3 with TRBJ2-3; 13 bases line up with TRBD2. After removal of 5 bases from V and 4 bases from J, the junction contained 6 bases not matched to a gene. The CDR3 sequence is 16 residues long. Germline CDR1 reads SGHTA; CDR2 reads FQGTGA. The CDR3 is CASSAGTSGVADTQYF. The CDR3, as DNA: TGTGCCAGCAGCGCCGGGACTAGCGGGGTGGCAGATACGCAGTATTTT.

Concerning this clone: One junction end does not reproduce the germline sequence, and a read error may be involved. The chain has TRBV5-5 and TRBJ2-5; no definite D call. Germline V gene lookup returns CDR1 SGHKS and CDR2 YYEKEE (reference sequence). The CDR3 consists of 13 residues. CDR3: CASSFPHQDTQYF. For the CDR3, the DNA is TGTGCCAGCAGCTTCCCCCACCAAGACACCCAGTACTTC.

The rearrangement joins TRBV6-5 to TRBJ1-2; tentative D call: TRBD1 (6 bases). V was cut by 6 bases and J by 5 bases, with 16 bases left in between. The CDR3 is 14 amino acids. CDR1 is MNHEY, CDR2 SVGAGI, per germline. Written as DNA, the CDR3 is TGTGCCAGCAGCCAGAGGGGGGCGGGGTATGGCTACACCTTC. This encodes CASSQRGAGYGYTF.

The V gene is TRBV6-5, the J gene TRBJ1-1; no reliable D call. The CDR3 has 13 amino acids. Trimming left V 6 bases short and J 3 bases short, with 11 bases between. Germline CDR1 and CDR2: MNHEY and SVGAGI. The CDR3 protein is CASRLYGDTEAFF. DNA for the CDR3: TGTGCCAGCAGATTGTACGGAGACACTGAAGCTTTCTTT.

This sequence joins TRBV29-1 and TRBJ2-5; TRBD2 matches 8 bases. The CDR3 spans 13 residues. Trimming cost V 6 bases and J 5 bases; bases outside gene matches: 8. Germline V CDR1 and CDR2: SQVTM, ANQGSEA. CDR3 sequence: CSVSGSSMETQYF. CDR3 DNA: TGCAGCGTAAGCGGGAGTTCAATGGAGACCCAGTACTTC.

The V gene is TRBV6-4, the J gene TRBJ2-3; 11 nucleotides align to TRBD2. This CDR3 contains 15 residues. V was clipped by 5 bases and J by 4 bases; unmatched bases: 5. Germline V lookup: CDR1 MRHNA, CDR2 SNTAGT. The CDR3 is CASSSLAGGSDTQYF. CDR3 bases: TGTGCCAGCAGTTCGCTAGCGGGGGGATCAGATACGCAGTATTTT.

CDR3 sequence: CASSVDPGQLYEQYF. CDR3 nucleotides: TGTGCCAGCAGCGTAGACCCGGGACAGCTTTACGAGCAGTACTTC. The chain employs TRBV9 and TRBJ2-7; 7 nucleotides line up with TRBD1. V shed 0 bases, J shed 4 bases, and the junction held 7 bases outside the gene matches. The CDR3 runs to 15 residues. Germline values: CDR1 SGDLS, CDR2 YYNGEE.

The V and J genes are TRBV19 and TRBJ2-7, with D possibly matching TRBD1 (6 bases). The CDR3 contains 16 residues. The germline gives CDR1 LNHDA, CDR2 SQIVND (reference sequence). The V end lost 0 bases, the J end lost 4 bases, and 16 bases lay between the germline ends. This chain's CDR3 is CASSIETGLPAYEQYF. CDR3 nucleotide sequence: TGTGCCAGTAGTATAGAGACAGGTCTCCCCGCTTACGAGCAGTACTTC. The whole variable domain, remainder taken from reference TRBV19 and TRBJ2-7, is DGGITQSPKYLFRKEGQNVTLSCEQNLNHDAMYWYRQDPGQGLRLIYYSQIVNDFQKGDIAEGYSVSREKKESFPLTVTSAQKNPTAFYLCASSIETGLPAYEQYFGPGTRLTVT.

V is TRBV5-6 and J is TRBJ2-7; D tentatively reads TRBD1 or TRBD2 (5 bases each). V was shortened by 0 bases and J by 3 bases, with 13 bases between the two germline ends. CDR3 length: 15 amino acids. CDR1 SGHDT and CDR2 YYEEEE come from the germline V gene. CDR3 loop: CASSLGGRDHYEQYF. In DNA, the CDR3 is TGTGCCAGCAGCTTGGGGGGGAGAGATCACTACGAGCAGTACTTC.

The CDR3 region has the DNA TGTGCCAGCAGCTTAGAACGGGACTACGAGCAGTACTTC. Translating it yields CASSLERDYEQYF. The chain joins TRBV4-2 to TRBJ2-7, with D perhaps TRBD2 (5 bases). The ends were cut back, 5 bases at V and 3 bases at J, with 11 bases in the middle. CDR3 length equals 13 residues. Per the germline V gene, CDR1 is LGHNA and CDR2 is YNFKEQ.

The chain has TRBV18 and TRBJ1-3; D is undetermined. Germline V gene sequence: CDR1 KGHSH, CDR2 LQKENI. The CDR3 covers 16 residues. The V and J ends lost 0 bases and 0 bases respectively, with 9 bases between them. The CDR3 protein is CASSPPTHRSGNTIYF. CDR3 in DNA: TGTGCCAGCTCACCACCGACACACCGCTCTGGAAACACCATATATTTT.

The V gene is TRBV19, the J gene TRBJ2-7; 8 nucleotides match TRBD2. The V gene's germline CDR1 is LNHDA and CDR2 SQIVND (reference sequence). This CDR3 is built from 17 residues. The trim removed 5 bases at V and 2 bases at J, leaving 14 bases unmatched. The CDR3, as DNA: TGTGCCAGTAGTGCAGATTCAGGACTAGCTGGCACCTACGAGCAGTACTTC. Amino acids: CASSADSGLAGTYEQYF. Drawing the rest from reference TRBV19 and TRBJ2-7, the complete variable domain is DGGITQSPKYLFRKEGQNVTLSCEQNLNHDAMYWYRQDPGQGLRLIYYSQIVNDFQKGDIAEGYSVSREKKESFPLTVTSAQKNPTAFYLCASSADSGLAGTYEQYFGPGTRLTVT.

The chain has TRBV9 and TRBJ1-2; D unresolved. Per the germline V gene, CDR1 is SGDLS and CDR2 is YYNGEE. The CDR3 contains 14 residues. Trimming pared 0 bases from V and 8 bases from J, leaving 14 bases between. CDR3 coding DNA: TGTGCCAGCAGCGTAGAAGAAGGGTTCTTCGGCTACACCTTC. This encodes CASSVEEGFFGYTF. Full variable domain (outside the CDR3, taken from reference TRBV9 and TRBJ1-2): DSGVTQTPKHLITATGQRVTLRCSPRSGDLSVYWYQQSLDQGLQFLIQYYNGEERAKGNILERFSAQQFPDLHSELNLSSLELGDSALYFCASSVEEGFFGYTFGSGTRLTVV.

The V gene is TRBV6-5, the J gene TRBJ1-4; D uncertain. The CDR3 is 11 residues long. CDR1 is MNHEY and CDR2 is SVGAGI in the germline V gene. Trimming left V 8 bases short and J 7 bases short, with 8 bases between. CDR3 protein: CASFKGEKLFF. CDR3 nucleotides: TGTGCCAGCTTTAAGGGTGAAAAACTGTTTTTT.

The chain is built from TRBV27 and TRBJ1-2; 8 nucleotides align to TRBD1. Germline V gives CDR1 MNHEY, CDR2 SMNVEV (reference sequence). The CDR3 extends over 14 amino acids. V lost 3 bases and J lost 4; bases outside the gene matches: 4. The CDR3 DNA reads TGTGCCAGCAGTTTGCGACAGGGGTCCTATGGCTACACCTTC. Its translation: CASSLRQGSYGYTF.